One and the same sample provided the 28 T cell receptor beta chains below, sequenced in a study of shared clonotypes between healthy human individuals. Profiled with immunoSEQ multiplex PCR; TCRdb holds only in-frame clones, not every one. The table shows 1.5 million to 2.5 million clones, with about 94% occurring only once. As defined, naive CD8 cells were CD45RO-negative and positively selected for CCR7, with terminally differentiated effector memory CD45RA+ cells excluded. The sample taken for sequencing was naive CD8+ T cells sorted from blood. The receptors stem from a man aged 18-30 years in good health.

This rearrangement joins TRBV4-1 to TRBJ2-1; possible D gene TRBD2, 5 bases. The CDR3 has 13 amino acids. Germline CDR1 is MGHRA and CDR2 is YSYEKL. The V end was cut by 4 bases, the J end by 5 bases, with 9 bases between. The CDR3 reads CASSLGRNNEQFF. The CDR3 DNA reads TGCGCCAGCAGCCTTGGGAGAAACAATGAGCAGTTCTTC.

To note about this clone: The identical CDR3 is also encoded by other nucleotide sequences in the sample. CDR3 loop: CASSFGQGNTGELFF. The CDR3 DNA follows: TGTGCCAGCAGCTTTGGACAGGGGAACACCGGGGAGCTGTTTTTT. The chain joins TRBV7-9 to TRBJ2-2; the match to TRBD1 covers 8 bases. Germline V gives CDR1 SEHNR, CDR2 FQNEAQ (reference sequence). Trimming removed 3 bases from V and 1 base from J; junction bases left unmatched: 1. CDR3 length: 15 amino acids.

This clone was seen a few times. The chain links TRBV2 to TRBJ1-5; a possible D gene is TRBD1 (6 bases). The CDR3 is made up of 18 amino acids. Germline values: CDR1 SNHLY, CDR2 FYNNEI. V shed 5 bases and J shed 0 bases, with 20 bases lying between them. The CDR3: CASSSFVGGADSNQPQHF. The CDR3 DNA reads TGTGCCAGCAGTTCCTTTGTTGGGGGCGCCGATAGCAATCAGCCCCAGCATTTT.

The chain is built from TRBV6-5 and TRBJ2-5; 10 bases align to TRBD2. The CDR3 runs 15 residues. Germline V gene sequence: CDR1 MNHEY, CDR2 SVGAGI. With V trimmed by 8 bases and J by 0 bases, 6 bases remained unmatched. CDR3 in amino acids: CASQPGLADQETQYF. CDR3 sequence (DNA): TGTGCCAGCCAACCAGGACTAGCGGACCAAGAGACCCAGTACTTC.

As concerns this clone: The germline gene is not matched at one end of the junction; a read error may be the cause. J is TRBJ2-1 and V is TRBV6-1, with 10 bases fitting TRBD2. Germline CDR1 and CDR2: MNHNS and SASEGT. The CDR3 consists of 15 residues. The CDR3 is CASSDGAGGPNAQFF. The CDR3 nucleotides read TGTGCCAGCAGTGATGGAGCGGGGGGGCCCAATGCGCAGTTCTTC.

As for this clone: At the DNA level, this CDR3 is encoded by other sequences in the same sample as well. This chain joins TRBV4-3 and TRBJ2-3; 9 bases agree with TRBD1. Germline V gene sequence: CDR1 LGHNA, CDR2 YSLEER. CDR3 length equals 15 residues. Trimming removed 4 bases from V and 3 bases from J; junction bases left unmatched: 5. CDR3 nucleotide sequence: TGCGCCAGCAGCCCGGGACAGGGAGGAACAGATACGCAGTATTTT. It specifies CASSPGQGGTDTQYF.

The chain has TRBV27 and TRBJ1-5; TRBD1 agrees at 7 bases. V lost 6 bases and J lost 4; bases outside the gene matches: 12. There are 16 residues in the CDR3. Germline V gene sequence: CDR1 MNHEY, CDR2 SMNVEV (reference sequence). This chain's CDR3 is CASSRYRDSENQPQHF. As DNA, the CDR3 is TGTGCCAGCAGCCGGTATAGGGACAGCGAGAATCAGCCCCAGCATTTT.

CDR3 in amino acids: CASTTKTRTDTNYGYTF. The CDR3 nucleotides are TGTGCCAGCACAACCAAGACCCGGACGGACACTAACTATGGCTACACCTTC. The chain employs TRBV7-9 and TRBJ1-2; tentatively, D is TRBD1 (5 bases). V was trimmed by 7 bases and J by 0 bases, leaving 21 bases between them. Germline CDR1 SEHNR, CDR2 FQNEAQ (reference sequence). The CDR3 sequence is 17 residues long. Full variable domain (rest looked up from reference TRBV7-9 and TRBJ1-2): DTGVSQNPRHKITKRGQNVTFRCDPISEHNRLYWYRQTLGQGPEFLTYFQNEAQLEKSRLLSDRFSAERPKGSFSTLEIQRTEQGDSAMYLCASTTKTRTDTNYGYTFGSGTRLTVV.

J is TRBJ2-1 and V is TRBV5-1; 11 bases line up with TRBD2. The CDR3 is 16 amino acids. Germline CDR1 is SGHRS and CDR2 is YFSETQ. The J segment lost 10 bases and the V segment lost 4 bases, leaving 13 bases of the junction unmatched. The CDR3 DNA follows: TGCGCCAGCAGCCCTCTCGGGACTAGCGGTTTGTGGGAGCAGTTCTTC. Translated, it gives CASSPLGTSGLWEQFF.

This CDR3 reads CASSSGQGAGKLFF. CDR3 bases: TGTGCCAGCAGTTCGGGACAGGGGGCAGGGAAACTGTTTTTT. The chain carries TRBV2 and TRBJ1-4, with 12 bases matching TRBD1. The CDR3 has 14 amino acids. V lost 5 bases, J lost 11 bases, and 6 bases stayed unmatched. Germline V CDR1 and CDR2: SNHLY, FYNNEI.

The J gene is TRBJ2-1, the V gene TRBV7-8, with 10 bases matching TRBD2. Germline CDR1 SGHVS, CDR2 FQNEAQ. V shed 5 bases and J 8 bases; nucleotides not matched to a gene: 12. The CDR3 runs 16 residues. In DNA form, the CDR3 reads TGTGCCAGCAGCACTAGGGCTAGCGGGAGCGTCGATGAGCAGTTCTTC. This sequence encodes CASSTRASGSVDEQFF.

The V gene is TRBV15, the J gene TRBJ2-5, with D tentatively TRBD1 (5 bases). Germline CDR1 LNHNV, CDR2 YYDKDF (reference sequence). V shed 3 bases and J shed 4 bases, with 9 bases lying between them. The CDR3 consists of 13 residues. CDR3 in amino acids: CATSSRVGETQYF. In DNA, the CDR3 is TGTGCCACCAGCAGCAGGGTAGGAGAGACCCAGTACTTC.

J is TRBJ2-1 and V is TRBV4-3; TRBD2 agrees at 10 bases. V lost 1 base, J lost 4 bases, and 10 bases stayed unmatched. CDR1 is LGHNA, CDR2 YSLEER, per germline. The CDR3 contains 18 residues. The CDR3 loop reads CASSQGLAGVWGYNEQFF. Here the CDR3 DNA reads TGCGCCAGCAGCCAAGGGCTAGCGGGAGTTTGGGGTTACAATGAGCAGTTCTTC.

As for this clone: Distinct nucleotide sequences in the sample also encode this CDR3. This chain uses TRBV7-9 with TRBJ2-7, with D perhaps TRBD2 (5 bases). Trimming left V 3 bases short and J 2 bases short, with 8 bases between. Per germline, CDR1 SEHNR and CDR2 FQNEAQ (reference sequence). The CDR3 covers 13 residues. The CDR3 nucleotides are TGTGCCAGCAGCTTTTCGGGAACCTACGAGCAGTACTTC. This codes for CASSFSGTYEQYF. The variable domain in full, completed from reference TRBV7-9 and TRBJ2-7, reads DTGVSQNPRHKITKRGQNVTFRCDPISEHNRLYWYRQTLGQGPEFLTYFQNEAQLEKSRLLSDRFSAERPKGSFSTLEIQRTEQGDSAMYLCASSFSGTYEQYFGPGTRLTVT.

J is TRBJ2-7 and V is TRBV27; TRBD1 matches at 9 bases. V gave up 1 base and J gave up 5 bases; unmatched junction bases: 9. This CDR3 has 16 residues. Germline CDR1 MNHEY, CDR2 SMNVEV (reference sequence). In DNA form, the CDR3 reads TGTGCCAGCAGTTTATTAGGTGGGACAGGGAAAAACGAGCAGTACTTC. As protein: CASSLLGGTGKNEQYF.

V gene TRBV27 combines with J gene TRBJ2-5; 8 bases align to TRBD2. There are 13 residues in the CDR3. V dropped 7 bases and J dropped 6; count of bases not matched to a gene: 7. CDR1 and CDR2 from the germline V gene are MNHEY and SMNVEV (reference sequence). The CDR3 DNA reads as TGTGCCAGCATCCCCCCGGGGGGGAAGACCCAGTACTTC. The encoded protein is CASIPPGGKTQYF.

The rearrangement joins TRBV9 to TRBJ2-5, with 8 bases lining up with TRBD1. The CDR3 runs 15 residues. The germline CDR1 and CDR2 sequences are SGDLS and YYNGEE. V lost 2 bases, J lost 5 bases, and 8 bases stayed unmatched. The CDR3 bases are TGTGCCAGCAGCGTGGAGACAGGGGAAGGCGAGACCCAGTACTTC. Its protein product is CASSVETGEGETQYF.

V and J are TRBV6-6 and TRBJ2-7, with TRBD1 as a possible D gene (6 bases). V was cut by 5 bases and J by 0 bases, with 11 bases left in between. Germline V gene lookup returns CDR1 MNHNY and CDR2 SVGAGI (reference sequence). The CDR3 length is 14 residues. The CDR3 loop is CASSPGTYSYEQYF. In nucleotides, the CDR3 is TGTGCCAGCAGTCCGGGGACATACTCCTACGAGCAGTACTTC.

V usage is TRBV28 and J usage is TRBJ2-7, with D possibly being TRBD1 (5 bases). The CDR3 has 14 residues. V dropped 4 bases and J dropped 2 bases, with 12 bases sitting between them. Germline loops: CDR1 MDHEN, CDR2 SYDVKM. The CDR3 spells CASSSRQNPYEQYF. As DNA, the CDR3 is TGTGCCAGCAGTTCCCGACAGAACCCCTACGAGCAGTACTTC.

The CDR3 loop is CASSHPPQGVVGYTF. In DNA, the CDR3 is TGCGCCAGCAGTCATCCTCCCCAGGGGGTTGTGGGCTACACCTTC. The V call is TRBV10-2, the J call TRBJ1-2, with 7 bases matching TRBD1. The ends lost 5 bases at V and 8 bases at J; junction bases unmatched: 14. The CDR3 runs to 15 residues. Germline V gene lookup returns CDR1 WSHSY and CDR2 SAAADI.

The V call is TRBV15, the J call TRBJ2-2; D possibly corresponds to TRBD1 (5 bases). Trimming stripped 2 bases from V and 7 bases from J, with 17 bases between. Germline CDR1 LNHNV, CDR2 YYDKDF (reference sequence). The CDR3 has 16 residues. Written as DNA, the CDR3 is TGTGCCACCAGCAGATCGCATCAGGGATTTGGCGGGGAGCTGTTTTTT. This sequence encodes CATSRSHQGFGGELFF. Combining the CDR3 with reference TRBV15 and TRBJ2-2 gives the whole variable domain DAMVIQNPRYQVTQFGKPVTLSCSQTLNHNVMYWYQQKSSQAPKLLFHYYDKDFNNEADTPDNFQSRRPNTSFCFLDIRSPGLGDTAMYLCATSRSHQGFGGELFFGEGSRLTVL.

The chain carries TRBV27 and TRBJ1-5, with 8 bases that match TRBD1. There are 16 residues in the CDR3. Trimming took 3 bases from V and 9 from J; bases not matched to a gene: 13. CDR1 and CDR2 (germline): MNHEY, SMNVEV (reference sequence). CDR3 bases: TGTGCCAGCAGTTTTAGCGTGGGACAGGTTCATTGGCCCCAGCATTTT. Amino acid sequence: CASSFSVGQVHWPQHF.

The chain has TRBV7-8 and TRBJ2-1; 12 nucleotides line up with TRBD2. The trim removed 3 bases at V and 2 bases at J, leaving 14 bases unmatched. The CDR3 is 20 residues long. The V gene's germline CDR1 is SGHVS and CDR2 FQNEAQ. The CDR3 is CASSFGLAGNLDITYNEQFF. CDR3 DNA sequence: TGTGCCAGCAGCTTTGGACTAGCGGGGAACTTAGATATAACCTACAATGAGCAGTTCTTC.

The chain recombines TRBV2 with TRBJ2-3; no clear D. The germline CDR1 and CDR2 sequences are SNHLY and FYNNEI. The CDR3 length is 15 residues. The V and J ends lost 10 bases and 4 bases respectively, with 21 bases between them. The CDR3 DNA sequence: TGTGCCAACACGATAGGTGGTGTAGACCCAGATACGCAGTATTTT. Translated: CANTIGGVDPDTQYF.

The table lists this clone with a few counts. The chain couples TRBV4-1 to TRBJ1-2, with D perhaps TRBD1 (5 bases). CDR1 is MGHRA and CDR2 is YSYEKL in the germline V gene. V lost 1 base and J 8 bases, leaving 14 bases between the germline ends. This CDR3 contains 14 residues. CDR3 in DNA: TGCGCCAGCAGCCAAGTAGGAGCAGGGCACGGCTACACCTTC. It is translated as CASSQVGAGHGYTF.

The V call is TRBV30, the J call TRBJ2-7; no clear D gene. Trimming left V 2 bases short and J 5 bases short, with 13 bases between. The V gene's germline CDR1 is GTSNPN and CDR2 SVGIG (reference sequence). CDR3 length: 13 residues. In DNA form, the CDR3 reads TGTGCCTGGAGTCCACCCCGATGGAACGAGCAGTACTTC. As protein: CAWSPPRWNEQYF.

The chain uses TRBV4-1 and TRBJ2-3, with 7 bases identical to TRBD2. V was pared by 1 base and J by 4 bases, with 17 bases of the junction left unmatched. Germline loops: CDR1 MGHRA, CDR2 YSYEKL. CDR3 length: 19 amino acids. DNA of the CDR3: TGCGCCAGCAGCCAAGTTGTGTGGAGCGGGGTAGGACGGCCAGATACGCAGTATTTT. Translated: CASSQVVWSGVGRPDTQYF.

This chain links TRBV6-5 with TRBJ2-2, with D perhaps matching TRBD1 (6 bases). Germline V gene lookup returns CDR1 MNHEY and CDR2 SVGAGI. The CDR3 totals 16 residues. Trimming took 0 bases from V and 6 from J, leaving 14 bases between them. CDR3 loop: CASSYSTTGSSGELFF. The CDR3 nucleotides are TGTGCCAGCAGTTACTCCACGACAGGAAGCTCCGGGGAGCTGTTTTTT.